Listed below are T cell receptor beta chains from one sample, sequenced in a study of T-cell reconstitution after alpha-beta-depleted transplantation in children. A single record per CDR3 protein comes from TCRdb applying MiXCR to the PCR reads. The data contain hundreds of thousands of distinct CDR3 sequences, around 12% of them singletons. The sample in question was PBMCs, obtained before TCRalphabeta/CD19-depleted stem cell transplant. The source of these receptors is a girl under 10 years old with congenital amegakaryocytic thrombocytopenia, due to receive a stem cell transplant. Each CDR3 is given with its conserved first and last residue. The order of the fields is V gene, J gene, clone size, D gene, CDR3 DNA, CDR3 protein. A D gene is named only where the DNA matches it firmly. Part of the rows lack a size; the others show once, few, many or a class for expanded clones.

v_gene: TRBV28
j_gene: TRBJ2-7
abundance: NA
d_gene: TRBD1
CDR3nt: TGTGCCAGCAGTTCTCCCCGGGACAGGGGGCTGTACGAGCAGTACTTC
CDR3aa: CASSSPRDRGLYEQYF

v_gene: TRBV5-1
j_gene: TRBJ2-3
abundance: many
d_gene: TRBD2
CDR3nt: TGCGCCAGCGGTCCGCGGGAGGGCGCAGATACGCAGTATTTT
CDR3aa: CASGPREGADTQYF

v_gene: TRBV27
j_gene: TRBJ2-7
abundance: NA
d_gene: NA
CDR3nt: TGTGCCAGCAGTTTATATGGCAGGGGGGGCGAGCAGTACTTC
CDR3aa: CASSLYGRGGEQYF

v_gene: TRBV20-1
j_gene: TRBJ2-1
abundance: NA
d_gene: TRBD2
CDR3nt: TGCAGTGCTAGCTGGGGAGGGGACCACAATGAGCAGTTCTTC
CDR3aa: CSASWGGDHNEQFF

v_gene: TRBV5-5
j_gene: TRBJ2-5
abundance: few
d_gene: NA
CDR3nt: TGTGCCAGCGATGAAGAGACCCAGTACTTC
CDR3aa: CASDEETQYF

v_gene: TRBV20-1
j_gene: TRBJ2-7
abundance: many
d_gene: NA
CDR3nt: TGCAGTGCTCTACTAGGGTACGAGCAGTACTTC
CDR3aa: CSALLGYEQYF

v_gene: TRBV2
j_gene: TRBJ1-5
abundance: few
d_gene: NA
CDR3nt: TGTGCCAGCGGGACCGAAAATAATCAGCCCCAGCATTTT
CDR3aa: CASGTENNQPQHF

v_gene: TRBV28
j_gene: TRBJ2-7
abundance: NA
d_gene: TRBD2
CDR3nt: TGTGCCAGCAGTTTCGATCAGCGGGGGCACGACGAGCAGTACTTC
CDR3aa: CASSFDQRGHDEQYF

v_gene: TRBV15
j_gene: TRBJ1-4
abundance: few
d_gene: NA
CDR3nt: TGTGCCACCAGCACTTTCCCGGGACCCACTAATGAAAAACTGTTTTTT
CDR3aa: CATSTFPGPTNEKLFF

v_gene: TRBV4-1
j_gene: TRBJ2-1
abundance: few
d_gene: TRBD2
CDR3nt: TGCGCCAGCAGCCAAGACTCTAGCGGCAACAATGAGCAGTTCTTC
CDR3aa: CASSQDSSGNNEQFF

v_gene: TRBV10-3
j_gene: TRBJ2-7
abundance: many
d_gene: NA
CDR3nt: TGTGCCATCAGCTCGGAAGGATACGAGCAGTACTTC
CDR3aa: CAISSEGYEQYF

v_gene: TRBV5-1
j_gene: TRBJ2-1
abundance: many
d_gene: NA
CDR3nt: TGCGCCAGCAGCTTGGATCCGACTAGGGCCTACAATGAGCAGTTCTTC
CDR3aa: CASSLDPTRAYNEQFF

v_gene: TRBV29-1
j_gene: TRBJ2-1
abundance: NA
d_gene: TRBD1
CDR3nt: TGCAGCGTCCGTGGGACAGGGGGATTTGAGCAGTTCTTC
CDR3aa: CSVRGTGGFEQFF

v_gene: TRBV12-3/TRBV12-4
j_gene: TRBJ2-7
abundance: few
d_gene: NA
CDR3nt: TGTGCCAGCAGTCTCGATTCCGGGGAAATATACGAGCAGTACTTC
CDR3aa: CASSLDSGEIYEQYF

v_gene: TRBV20-1
j_gene: TRBJ2-1
abundance: NA
d_gene: TRBD2
CDR3nt: TGCAGTGCTGTAGCGGGGTCCCCACTCTCCTACAATGAGCAGTTCTTC
CDR3aa: CSAVAGSPLSYNEQFF

v_gene: TRBV20-1
j_gene: TRBJ1-4
abundance: many
d_gene: NA
CDR3nt: TGCAGTGCTCCCATCGGGGCAGGTGAAAAACTGTTTTTT
CDR3aa: CSAPIGAGEKLFF

v_gene: TRBV7-2
j_gene: TRBJ2-7
abundance: few
d_gene: NA
CDR3nt: TGTGCCAGCAGCAATGGTGTGGCCTACGAGCAGTACTTC
CDR3aa: CASSNGVAYEQYF

v_gene: TRBV28
j_gene: TRBJ1-1
abundance: NA
d_gene: NA
CDR3nt: TGTGCCAGCAGTTCCCGGGACGGGACTGAAGCTTTCTTT
CDR3aa: CASSSRDGTEAFF

v_gene: TRBV27
j_gene: TRBJ2-7
abundance: NA
d_gene: NA
CDR3nt: TGTGCCAGCAGTTTCGTGGGGCCACACGAGCAGTACTTC
CDR3aa: CASSFVGPHEQYF

v_gene: TRBV12-3/TRBV12-4
j_gene: TRBJ1-5
abundance: many
d_gene: NA
CDR3nt: TGTGCCAGCAGTTTGGGCAGGAGACACAATCAGCCCCAGCATTTT
CDR3aa: CASSLGRRHNQPQHF

v_gene: TRBV20-1
j_gene: TRBJ2-7
abundance: NA
d_gene: TRBD2
CDR3nt: TGCAGTGTTAGGGGCAAGCTAGCGGGCTTCAGCTCCTACGAGCAGTACTTC
CDR3aa: CSVRGKLAGFSSYEQYF